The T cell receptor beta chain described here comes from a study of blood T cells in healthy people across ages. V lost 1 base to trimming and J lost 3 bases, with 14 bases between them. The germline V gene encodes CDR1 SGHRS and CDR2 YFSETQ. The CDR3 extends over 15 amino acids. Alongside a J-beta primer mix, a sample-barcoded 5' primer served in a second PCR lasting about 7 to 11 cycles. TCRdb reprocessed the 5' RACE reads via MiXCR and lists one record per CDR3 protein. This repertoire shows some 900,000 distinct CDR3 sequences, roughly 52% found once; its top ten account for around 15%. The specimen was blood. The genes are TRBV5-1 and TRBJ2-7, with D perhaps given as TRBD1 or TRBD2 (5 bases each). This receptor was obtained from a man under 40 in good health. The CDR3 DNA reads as TGCGCCAGCAGCTTGCCCCGGGGCAGCTTCTACGAGCAGTACTTC. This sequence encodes CASSLPRGSFYEQYF.